The present TCR beta chain was sequenced within a study of blood T cell repertoires in COVID-19. Overall study: Sites across the United States, Italy and Spain contributed samples from acute and convalescent COVID-19. Sources were T cells, B-cell-depleted T cells, or PBMCs; the material itself was cDNA or gDNA.

Authors' methods: Quantification of nucleated cells was approximated via reference gene primer amplification. Assay: immunoSEQ multiplex PCR; the TCRdb copy retains only in-frame clones and omits some. V and J calls and clone size come straight from that table; D and trimming were deduced from the DNA. The repertoire consists of about 110,000 clones, with 88% occurring once and the leading ten covering approximately 3.3%. This TCR derives from a woman aged 50 to 60 with acute or convalescent COVID-19. The sequencing input was peripheral blood.

CDR3 in amino acids: CASSQGSGLAVYNEQFF. The CDR3 nucleotides are TGTGCCAGCAGCCAAGGGAGCGGGCTAGCCGTATACAATGAGCAGTTCTTC. This sequence joins TRBV3-1 (or the pseudogene TRBV3-2) and TRBJ2-1, with a weak D call TRBD2 (6 bases). CDR3 length equals 17 residues. V lost 1 base, J lost 4 bases, and 17 bases lay in between. Germline CDR1 LGHDT, CDR2 YNNKEL (reference sequence).